This T cell receptor (beta chain) emerged from a study of shared clonotypes between healthy human individuals. Study-wide findings and caveats: The diversity represented, both genetic and in exposure history, was limited by few donors.

This clone was seen once. The antigen remains undetermined. The J segment lost 6 bases and the V segment lost 5 bases, leaving 18 bases of the junction unmatched. The CDR3 spans 17 residues. Germline-derived CDR1 and CDR2 are SGHAT and FQNNGV. The table came from immunoSEQ multiplex PCR; TCRdb's copy has only in-frame clones and leaves some out. The sample carries approximately 530,000 clones, around 96% recorded once. Subsets obtained from CD4+ cells comprised CD45RA+ naive and CD45RA-negative memory cells. Sample: naive CD4+ T cells sorted from blood. As for subset: CD45RA+ positively selected. The chain combines TRBV11-2 with TRBJ1-1, with TRBD1 identical over 7 bases. The source is a woman aged 25-40 years in good health. In DNA form, the CDR3 reads TGTGCCAGCAGCCTTTCAGGGACAGTTAATGTGGGCTCTGAAGCTTTCTTT. Translated: CASSLSGTVNVGSEAFF.